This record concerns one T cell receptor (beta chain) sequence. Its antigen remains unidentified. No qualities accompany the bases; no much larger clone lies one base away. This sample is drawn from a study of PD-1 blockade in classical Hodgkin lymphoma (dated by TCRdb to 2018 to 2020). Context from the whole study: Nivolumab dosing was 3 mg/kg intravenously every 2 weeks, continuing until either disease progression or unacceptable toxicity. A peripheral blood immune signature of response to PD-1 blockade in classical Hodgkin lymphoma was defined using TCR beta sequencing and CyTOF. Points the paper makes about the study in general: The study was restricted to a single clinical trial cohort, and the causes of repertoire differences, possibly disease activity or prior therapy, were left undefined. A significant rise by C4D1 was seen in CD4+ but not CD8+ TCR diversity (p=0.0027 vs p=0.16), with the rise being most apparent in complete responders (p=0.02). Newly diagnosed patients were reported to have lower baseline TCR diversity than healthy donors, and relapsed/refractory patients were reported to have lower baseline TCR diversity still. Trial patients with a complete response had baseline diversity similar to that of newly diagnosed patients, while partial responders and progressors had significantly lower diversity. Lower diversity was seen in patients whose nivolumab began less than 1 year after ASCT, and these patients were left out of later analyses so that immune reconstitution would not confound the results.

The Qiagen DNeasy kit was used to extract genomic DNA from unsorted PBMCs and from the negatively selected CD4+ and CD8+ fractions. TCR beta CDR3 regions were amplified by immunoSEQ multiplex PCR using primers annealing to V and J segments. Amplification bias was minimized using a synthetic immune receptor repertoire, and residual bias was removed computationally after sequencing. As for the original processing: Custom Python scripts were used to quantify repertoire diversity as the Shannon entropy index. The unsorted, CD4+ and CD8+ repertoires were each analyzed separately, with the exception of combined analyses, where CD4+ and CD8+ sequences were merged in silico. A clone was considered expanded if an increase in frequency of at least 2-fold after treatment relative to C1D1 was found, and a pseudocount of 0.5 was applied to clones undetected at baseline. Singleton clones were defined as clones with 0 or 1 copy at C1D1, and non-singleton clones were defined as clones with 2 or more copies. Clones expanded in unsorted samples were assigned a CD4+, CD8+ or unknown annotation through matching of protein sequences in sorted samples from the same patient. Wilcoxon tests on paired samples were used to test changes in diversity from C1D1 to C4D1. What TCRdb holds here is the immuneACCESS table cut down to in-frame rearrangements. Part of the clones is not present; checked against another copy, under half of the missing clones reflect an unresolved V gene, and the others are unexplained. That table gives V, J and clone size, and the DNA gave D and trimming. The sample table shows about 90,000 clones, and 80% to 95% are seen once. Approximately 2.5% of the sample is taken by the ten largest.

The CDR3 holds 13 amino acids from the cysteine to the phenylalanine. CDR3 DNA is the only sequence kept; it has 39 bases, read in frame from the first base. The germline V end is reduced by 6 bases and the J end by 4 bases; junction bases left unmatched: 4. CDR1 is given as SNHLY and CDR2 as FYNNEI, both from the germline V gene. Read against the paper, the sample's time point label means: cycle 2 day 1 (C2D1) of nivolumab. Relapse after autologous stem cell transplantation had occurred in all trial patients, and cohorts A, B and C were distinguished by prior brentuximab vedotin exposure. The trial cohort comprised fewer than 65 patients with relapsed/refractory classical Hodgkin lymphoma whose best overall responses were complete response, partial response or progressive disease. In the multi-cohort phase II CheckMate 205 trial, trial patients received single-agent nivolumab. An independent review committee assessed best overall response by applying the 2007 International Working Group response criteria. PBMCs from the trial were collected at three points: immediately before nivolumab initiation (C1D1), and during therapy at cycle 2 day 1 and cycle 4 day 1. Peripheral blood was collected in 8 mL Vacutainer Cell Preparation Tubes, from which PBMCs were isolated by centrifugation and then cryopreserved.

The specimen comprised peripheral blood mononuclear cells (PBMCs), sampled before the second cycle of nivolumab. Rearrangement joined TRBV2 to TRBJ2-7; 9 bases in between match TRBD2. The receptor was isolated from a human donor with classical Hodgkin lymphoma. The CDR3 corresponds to CASRASGVYEQYF. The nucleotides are TGTGCCAGCAGAGCTAGCGGGGTTTACGAGCAGTACTTC.